The 4 T cell receptor beta chains below come from one sample, sequenced in a study of blood T cells in healthy people across ages (dated by TCRdb to the mid-2010s). Libraries were built with 5' RACE. TCRdb lists the instrument as Illumina HiSeq 2500. The second PCR ran for about 6 to 11 cycles and used a J-beta primer mix along with a sample-barcoded 5' primer. TCRdb cleaned the public reads at Q25 with fastp, built clones with MiXCR and kept in-frame beta chains. Rows with a matching CDR3 protein are joined into one entry that keeps the most common DNA and genes. A total of 1.5 million to 2 million distinct CDR3 sequences appear in this sample, 28% of them only once. The ten top clones hold around 7.7% of the sample. Source material: blood. The receptors were sampled from a woman aged 25 to 39 in good health.

The chain couples TRBV12-3 or TRBV12-4 to TRBJ1-2, with D uncertain. The CDR3 covers 15 residues. V gave up 3 bases and J gave up 0 bases, with 11 bases separating them. This CDR3 reads CASSFYGEANYGYTF. CDR3 nucleotides: TGTGCCAGCAGTTTTTACGGAGAAGCTAACTATGGCTACACCTTC.

This clonotype has more than one count but fewer than ten. J is TRBJ2-7 and V is TRBV7-3, with D possibly being TRBD1 (5 bases). The CDR3 runs to 14 residues. Germline-derived CDR1 and CDR2 are SGHTA and FQGTGA. V shed 5 bases and J shed 3 bases, with 14 bases lying between them. The CDR3 sequence is CASSDPLRGYEQYF. CDR3 DNA sequence: TGTGCCAGCAGCGATCCCCTTAGGGGCTACGAGCAGTACTTC.

About this clonotype itself: One junction end does not reproduce the germline sequence, and a read error may be involved. The V and J genes are TRBV5-1 and TRBJ2-5; tentative D call: TRBD2 (6 bases). This CDR3 has 15 amino acids. Germline CDR1 and CDR2: SGHRS and YFSETQ. The CDR3: CASSLGRGYQETRYF. The CDR3 coding sequence is TGCGCCAGCAGCCTCGGCCGGGGGTACCAAGAGACCCGGTACTTC.

The table lists this clonotype with many counts. The genes are TRBV12-3 or TRBV12-4 and TRBJ2-1, with D perhaps assigned TRBD1 or TRBD2 (5 bases each). This CDR3 has 13 amino acids. The V end was cut by 5 bases, the J end by 7 bases, with 12 bases between. CDR3 protein: CASSPLEGNEQFF. The CDR3 DNA follows: TGTGCCAGCAGTCCACTCGAGGGGAATGAGCAGTTCTTC.